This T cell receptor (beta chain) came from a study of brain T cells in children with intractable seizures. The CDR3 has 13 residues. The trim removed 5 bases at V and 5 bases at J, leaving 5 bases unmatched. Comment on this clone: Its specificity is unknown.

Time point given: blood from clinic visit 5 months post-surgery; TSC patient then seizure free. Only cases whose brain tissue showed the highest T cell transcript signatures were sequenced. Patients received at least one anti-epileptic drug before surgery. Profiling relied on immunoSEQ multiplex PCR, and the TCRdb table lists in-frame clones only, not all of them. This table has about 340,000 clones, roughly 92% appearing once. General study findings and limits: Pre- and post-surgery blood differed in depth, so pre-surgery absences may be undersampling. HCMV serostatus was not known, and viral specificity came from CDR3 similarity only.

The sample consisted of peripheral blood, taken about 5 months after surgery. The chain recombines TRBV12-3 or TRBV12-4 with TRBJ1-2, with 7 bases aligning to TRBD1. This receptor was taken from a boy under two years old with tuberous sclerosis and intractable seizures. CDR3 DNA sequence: TGTGCCAGCAGTGGGACAGCATTATATGGCTACACCTTC. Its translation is CASSGTALYGYTF.